The 8 T cell receptor beta chains below were found in one sample sequenced in a study of T cell responses to AZD1222 COVID-19 vaccine. The method was immunoSEQ multiplex PCR; TCRdb's version includes in-frame clones alone and lacks a portion of them. Here the sample spans 150,000 to 200,000 clones, around 87% being singletons. The sample in question was peripheral blood, obtained on day 0 of MenACWY control vaccination. Source of these receptors: an adult in good health.

The CDR3 protein is CASSQLRTGNNHSPLHF. Written as DNA, the CDR3 is TGCGCCAGCAGTCAACTGAGGACAGGGAACAACCATTCACCCCTCCACTTT. The V call is TRBV23-1, the J call TRBJ1-6; 8 bases match TRBD1. TRBV23-1 is annotated as an ORF whose role is uncertain. Trimming cost V 2 bases and J 8 bases; bases outside gene matches: 11. The CDR3 extends over 17 amino acids.

This clone appeared a single time. J is TRBJ1-6 and V is TRBV28, with 7 bases identical to TRBD1. From germline, CDR1 is MDHEN and CDR2 SYDVKM. CDR3 length: 15 residues. Trimming took 4 bases from V and 3 from J; bases not matched to a gene: 3. The CDR3 protein is CASSYPGGYNSPLHF. The DNA of the CDR3 is TGTGCCAGCAGTTACCCAGGGGGCTATAATTCACCCCTCCACTTT.

The V gene is TRBV21-1, the J gene TRBJ1-5; the table's D call TRBD1 went unverified against the DNA. TRBV21-1 is recorded as a pseudogene. The CDR3 consists of 13 residues. The CDR3 protein is CASSTTGEGPQHF. The DNA of the CDR3 is TGTGCCAGCAGCACGACAGGGGAGGGGCCCCAGCATTTT.

This clone came up once. V and J are TRBV6-5 and TRBJ1-2, with TRBD1 matching 7 bases. This CDR3 is 13 amino acids long. CDR1 and CDR2 (germline): MNHEY, SVGAGI. V dropped 0 bases and J dropped 6; count of bases not matched to a gene: 1. The CDR3 spells CASSYSDRDGYTF. The CDR3, as DNA: TGTGCCAGCAGTTACTCCGACAGGGATGGCTACACCTTC.

This chain links TRBV19 with TRBJ1-5; TRBD1 might be the D (5 bases). V gave up 11 bases and J gave up 4 bases, with 12 bases separating them. Germline V gene sequence: CDR1 LNHDA, CDR2 SQIVND (reference sequence). The CDR3 is made up of 12 amino acids. Written as DNA, the CDR3 is TGTGCCTGTGGGGGGGGAAATCAGCCCCAGCATTTT. Its translation is CACGGGNQPQHF.

The chain joins TRBV7-9 to TRBJ1-6; 9 bases align to TRBD1. The CDR3 consists of 14 residues. The trim removed 3 bases at V and 9 bases at J, leaving 3 bases unmatched. Per germline, CDR1 SEHNR and CDR2 FQNEAQ (reference sequence). The CDR3: CASSFPQGASPLHF. CDR3 DNA: TGTGCCAGCAGCTTTCCACAGGGGGCTTCACCCCTCCACTTT.

The chain is built from TRBV7-9 and TRBJ1-5; TRBD1 agrees at 7 bases. Per germline, CDR1 SEHNR and CDR2 FQNEAQ (reference sequence). V was pared by 8 bases and J by 2 bases, with 6 bases of the junction left unmatched. The CDR3 extends over 14 amino acids. The CDR3 nucleotides read TGTGCCAGCTCAGGGGGGGCCGGCAATCAGCCCCAGCATTTT. As protein: CASSGGAGNQPQHF.

The count of this clone is one. V gene TRBV6-5 combines with J gene TRBJ1-1, with a tentative D call TRBD1 (5 bases). Germline CDR1 is MNHEY and CDR2 is SVGAGI. The CDR3 extends over 11 amino acids. V dropped 6 bases and J dropped 8 bases, with 10 bases sitting between them. The CDR3 spells CASRRGHEAFF. The CDR3 DNA follows: TGTGCCAGCAGACGAGGACACGAAGCTTTCTTT.